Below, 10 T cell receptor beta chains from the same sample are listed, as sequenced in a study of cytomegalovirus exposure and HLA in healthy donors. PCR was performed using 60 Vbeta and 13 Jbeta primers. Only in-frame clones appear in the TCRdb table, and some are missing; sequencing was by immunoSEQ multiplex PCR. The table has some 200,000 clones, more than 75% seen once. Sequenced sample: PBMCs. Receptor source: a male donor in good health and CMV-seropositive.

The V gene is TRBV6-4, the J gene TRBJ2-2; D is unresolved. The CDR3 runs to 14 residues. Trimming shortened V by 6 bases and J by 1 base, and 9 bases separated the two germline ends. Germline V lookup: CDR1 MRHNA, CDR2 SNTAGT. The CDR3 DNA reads TGTGCCAGCAGCGGAGATGGGAACACCGGGGAGCTGTTTTTT. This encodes CASSGDGNTGELFF.

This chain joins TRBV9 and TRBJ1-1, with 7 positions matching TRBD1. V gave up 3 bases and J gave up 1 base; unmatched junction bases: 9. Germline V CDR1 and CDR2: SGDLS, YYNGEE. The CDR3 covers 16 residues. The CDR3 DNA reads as TGTGCCAGCAGCGACGGGATGGGGACAGCGAACACTGAAGCTTTCTTT. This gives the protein CASSDGMGTANTEAFF.

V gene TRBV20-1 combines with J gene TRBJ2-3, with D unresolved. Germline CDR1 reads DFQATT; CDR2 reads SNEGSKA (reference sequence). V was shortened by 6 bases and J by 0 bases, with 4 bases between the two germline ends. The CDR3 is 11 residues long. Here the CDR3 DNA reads TGCAGTGCCGTTAGCACAGATACGCAGTATTTT. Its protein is CSAVSTDTQYF.

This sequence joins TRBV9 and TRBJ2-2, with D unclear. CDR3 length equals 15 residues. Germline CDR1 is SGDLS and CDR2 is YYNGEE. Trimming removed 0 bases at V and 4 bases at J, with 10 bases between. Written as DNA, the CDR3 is TGTGCCAGCAGCGTAGGGAACAGTGCCACCGGGGAGCTGTTTTTT. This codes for CASSVGNSATGELFF.

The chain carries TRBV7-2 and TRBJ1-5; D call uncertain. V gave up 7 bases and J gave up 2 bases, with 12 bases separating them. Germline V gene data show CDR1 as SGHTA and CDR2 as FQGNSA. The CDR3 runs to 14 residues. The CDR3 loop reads CASNGGSGNQPQHF. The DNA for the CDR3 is TGTGCCAGCAACGGAGGGTCTGGCAATCAGCCCCAGCATTTT. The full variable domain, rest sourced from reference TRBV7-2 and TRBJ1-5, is GAGVSQSPSNKVTEKGKDVELRCDPISGHTALYWYRQSLGQGLEFLIYFQGNSAPDKSGLPSDRFSAERTGGSVSTLTIQRTQQEDSAVYLCASNGGSGNQPQHFGDGTRLSIL.

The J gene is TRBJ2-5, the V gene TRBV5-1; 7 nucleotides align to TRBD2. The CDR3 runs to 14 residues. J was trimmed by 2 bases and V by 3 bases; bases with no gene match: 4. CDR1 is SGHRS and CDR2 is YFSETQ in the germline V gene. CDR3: CASSSPGGQETQYF. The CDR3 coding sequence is TGCGCCAGCAGCTCGCCGGGGGGACAAGAGACCCAGTACTTC.

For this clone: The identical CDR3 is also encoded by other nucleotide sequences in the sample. DNA for the CDR3: TGTGCCAGCAGCCAAGATTTGTGGTCTCGGGGGGAAGCTTTCTTT. Protein sequence: CASSQDLWSRGEAFF. The chain carries TRBV4-2 and TRBJ1-1, with D possibly matching TRBD1 (5 bases). The CDR3 runs 15 residues. CDR1 and CDR2 from the germline V gene are LGHNA and YNFKEQ. V lost 0 bases to trimming and J lost 8 bases, with 16 bases between them.

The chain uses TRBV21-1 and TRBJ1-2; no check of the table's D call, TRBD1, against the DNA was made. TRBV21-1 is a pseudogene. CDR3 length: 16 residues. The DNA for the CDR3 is TGTGCCAGCAGCCCCCGCAGAGCCAGGGGGAGTTATGGCTACACCTTC. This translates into CASSPRRARGSYGYTF.

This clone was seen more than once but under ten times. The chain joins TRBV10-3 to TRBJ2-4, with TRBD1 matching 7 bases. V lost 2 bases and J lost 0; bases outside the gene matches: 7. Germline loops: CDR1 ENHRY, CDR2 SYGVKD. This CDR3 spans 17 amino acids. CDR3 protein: CAISEAGTALAKNIQYF. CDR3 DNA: TGTGCCATCAGTGAGGCCGGGACAGCGCTAGCCAAAAACATTCAGTACTTC.

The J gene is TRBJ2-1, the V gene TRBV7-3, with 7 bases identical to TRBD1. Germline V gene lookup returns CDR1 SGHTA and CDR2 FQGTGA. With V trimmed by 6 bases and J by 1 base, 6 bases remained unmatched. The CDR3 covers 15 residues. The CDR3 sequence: CASSLQGLSYNEQFF. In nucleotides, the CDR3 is TGTGCCAGCAGTTTACAGGGGCTGTCCTACAATGAGCAGTTCTTC.